The entry below describes one T cell receptor beta chain. Its specificity is unknown. The same CDR3 arises from other DNA sequences in this sample as well. The data were taken from a study of cytomegalovirus exposure and HLA in healthy donors. Whole-study context: Unique TCRs from HLA-typed donors, 75 million to 100 million of them, were held in an early data release.

V lost 0 bases and J 0 bases, leaving 7 bases between the germline ends. The CDR3 consists of 15 residues. Germline-derived CDR1 and CDR2 are SGDLS and YYNGEE. Whole-study results and caveats: The authors reported that TCR beta sequences could predict HLA-A and HLA-B alleles. These predictions were accurate for most subjects in the first cohort. Productive status was seen about 90% or about 30% of the time for most TCR beta V segments in an earlier analysis.

This PCR relied on a set of 60 Vbeta primers and 13 Jbeta primers. Sequencing used immunoSEQ multiplex PCR; TCRdb keeps in-frame clones, though not all of them. The table has roughly 72,000 clones, around 70% seen once. Material: PBMCs. The TCR originated in a human donor in good health. The rearrangement joins TRBV9 to TRBJ2-1; TRBD1 is a possible D gene (6 bases). The chain's CDR3 is CASSVEDSSYNEQFF. DNA of the CDR3: TGTGCCAGCAGCGTAGAGGACAGCTCCTACAATGAGCAGTTCTTC.